These T cell receptor beta chains were read from a single sample in a study of blood T cell repertoires in COVID-19. Produced via immunoSEQ multiplex PCR; TCRdb's table is partial and in-frame only. The table lists some 250,000 clones, around 90% of them singletons. The sequenced sample consisted of peripheral blood. The origin of the receptors is a man aged 60 to 69 who had recovered from COVID-19. Each CDR3 is given with its conserved first and last residue. The D gene is left open where the match is weak. Not every row has a clone size; where given, it reads once, few, many or a size class.

D gene	V gene	clone size	J gene	CDR3 protein	CDR3 DNA
TRBD1	TRBV4-2	-	TRBJ1-1	CASSSGDRGDVTEAFF	TGTGCCAGCAGCTCGGGGGACAGGGGCGATGTCACTGAAGCTTTCTTT
-	TRBV9	-	TRBJ2-1	CASNPPGLSSYNEQFF	TGTGCCAGCAACCCCCCTGGGCTTAGCTCCTACAATGAGCAGTTCTTC
-	TRBV11-2	-	TRBJ2-7	CASSLGDREEYF	TGTGCCAGCAGCTTAGGAGACAGGGAGGAGTACTTC
-	TRBV5-1	-	TRBJ2-1	CASSLLGGENNEQFF	TGCGCCAGCAGCTTGTTAGGCGGCGAGAACAATGAGCAGTTCTTC
TRBD2	TRBV19	-	TRBJ2-5	CASSDTGGTSGAPGTQYF	TGTGCCAGTAGTGACACAGGGGGAACTAGCGGGGCCCCAGGGACCCAGTACTTC
-	TRBV19	-	TRBJ1-5	CASSDILGGRNQPQHF	TGTGCCAGTAGTGATATTTTGGGAGGGCGAAATCAGCCCCAGCATTTT
-	TRBV5-1	-	TRBJ2-1	CASSLTSNEQFF	TGCGCCAGCAGCCTAACGAGCAATGAGCAGTTCTTC
TRBD1	TRBV5-1	once	TRBJ1-1	CASSTLPGQGGGKSEAFF	TGCGCCAGCAGCACCCTACCGGGACAGGGAGGCGGAAAGTCTGAAGCTTTCTTT
-	TRBV30	-	TRBJ1-1	CAWAGGNTEAFF	TGTGCCTGGGCGGGAGGGAACACTGAAGCTTTCTTT
-	TRBV5-1	-	TRBJ1-1	CASSTGDRRGTEAFF	TGCGCCAGCAGCACAGGAGATAGAAGAGGCACTGAAGCTTTCTTT
-	TRBV7-6	-	TRBJ1-2	CASSSRMTTGWGNYGYTF	TGTGCCAGCAGCTCGAGGATGACAACGGGGTGGGGAAACTATGGCTACACCTTC
TRBD2	TRBV6-2/TRBV6-3	-	TRBJ2-1	CASSKNIAGGVIGYNEQFF	TGTGCCAGCAGTAAGAACATAGCGGGGGGCGTGATTGGGTACAATGAGCAGTTCTTC
-	TRBV7-2	-	TRBJ2-3	CASSSPYGSYTQYF	TGTGCCAGCAGCTCCCCGTATGGCTCTTATACGCAGTATTTT
TRBD2	TRBV11-2	-	TRBJ2-2	CASSLPAGGPGELFF	TGTGCCAGCAGCTTACCAGCGGGGGGCCCCGGGGAGCTGTTTTTT
TRBD2	TRBV6-5	-	TRBJ2-7	CASSFSGGGYEQYF	TGTGCCAGCAGTTTTAGCGGGGGGGGCTACGAGCAGTACTTC
-	TRBV6-1	few	TRBJ1-1	CASSEAYRAFF	TGTGCCAGCAGTGAAGCGTATCGAGCTTTCTTT
TRBD1	TRBV18	-	TRBJ2-2	CASSPSTGVFTGELFF	TGTGCCAGCTCACCATCGACAGGGGTGTTCACCGGGGAGCTGTTTTTT
TRBD2	TRBV24-1	-	TRBJ2-1	CATQNSGAYNEQFF	TGTGCCACCCAGAATAGCGGGGCTTACAATGAGCAGTTCTTC
-	TRBV9	-	TRBJ1-3	CASSPDSHSGNTIYF	TGTGCCAGCAGCCCCGACAGCCACTCTGGAAACACCATATATTTT
TRBD1	TRBV14	-	TRBJ1-2	CASSPGTGSVYGYTF	TGTGCCAGCAGCCCCGGGACAGGGAGTGTCTATGGCTACACCTTC
-	TRBV5-5	once	TRBJ1-1	CASSQNTGSTEAFF	TGTGCCAGCAGTCAAAACACAGGGTCCACTGAAGCTTTCTTT
-	TRBV19	-	TRBJ2-2	CASSIARGHRDGELFF	TGTGCCAGTAGTATAGCCAGGGGACACAGGGACGGGGAGCTGTTTTTT
TRBD2	TRBV14	-	TRBJ2-5	CASSHSHSAGGAKTQYF	TGTGCCAGCAGCCATTCCCACTCAGCGGGGGGCGCAAAGACCCAGTACTTC
-	TRBV7-9	-	TRBJ2-3	CASSPQQGTAQYF	TGTGCCAGCAGCCCGCAACAGGGAACGGCGCAGTATTTT
-	TRBV6-7	-	TRBJ1-4	CASSPPELGPSNKLFF	TGTGCCAGCAGTCCCCCCGAACTGGGCCCCTCCAACAAACTGTTTTTT
-	TRBV5-1	-	TRBJ2-3	CASSLEILAPSTDTQYF	TGCGCCAGCAGCTTGGAAATTTTAGCGCCCAGCACAGATACGCAGTATTTT